Listed below are T cell receptor beta chains from one sample, sequenced in a study of blood T cell repertoires in COVID-19. The data were produced by immunoSEQ multiplex PCR, yet TCRdb's version contains in-frame clones alone and is incomplete. The table lists over 85,000 clones, roughly 87% of them singletons. The sample comprised peripheral blood. The receptors derive from a man aged 55-75 years with acute or convalescent COVID-19. Both conserved end residues are part of each CDR3. Fields, in order: V gene, D gene, J gene, CDR3 protein, CDR3 DNA. D genes are given only for firm matches.

TRBV3-1/TRBV3-2	NA	TRBJ1-2	CASSQDESPRGGYTF	TGTGCCAGCAGCCAAGATGAGTCCCCTAGGGGTGGCTACACCTTC
TRBV7-2	TRBD2	TRBJ2-1	CASSLDNLAGGLKSNEQFF	TGTGCCAGCAGCTTAGACAATCTAGCGGGAGGGCTTAAATCCAATGAGCAGTTCTTC
TRBV29-1	NA	TRBJ2-7	CSVIPTAIEQYF	TGCAGCGTTATCCCCACAGCCATCGAGCAGTACTTC
TRBV5-1	NA	TRBJ2-5	CASSLTGNGNRYQETQYF	TGCGCCAGCAGCTTGACAGGGAATGGGAATCGATATCAAGAGACCCAGTACTTC
TRBV11-2	TRBD2	TRBJ2-2	CASSLGLAGGNTGELFF	TGTGCCAGCAGCTTAGGACTAGCGGGGGGTAACACCGGGGAGCTGTTTTTT
TRBV2	NA	TRBJ1-1	CASSEEADTEAFF	TGTGCCAGCAGTGAGGAGGCAGACACTGAAGCTTTCTTT
TRBV2	NA	TRBJ1-1	CASLHHSPLNTEAFF	TGTGCCAGCCTCCACCACAGCCCCTTGAACACTGAAGCTTTCTTT
TRBV6-1	TRBD2	TRBJ2-5	CASSASLAGNQETQYF	TGTGCCAGCAGTGCCTCTCTAGCGGGGAACCAAGAGACCCAGTACTTC
TRBV5-1	NA	TRBJ1-6	CASSLAGEGGNSPLHF	TGCGCCAGCAGCTTGGCCGGGGAGGGAGGAAATTCACCCCTCCACTTT
TRBV5-4	TRBD2	TRBJ2-3	CASSLGGRELNTQYF	TGTGCCAGCAGCTTGGGCGGGAGGGAGTTGAATACGCAGTATTTT
TRBV9	TRBD1	TRBJ1-5	CASSFGQGTDQPQHF	TGTGCCAGCAGCTTTGGACAGGGCACGGATCAGCCCCAGCATTTT
TRBV6-6	NA	TRBJ1-5	CASSASRQGNQPQHF	TGTGCCAGCAGTGCCAGTAGACAGGGCAATCAGCCCCAGCATTTT